What follows are 5 T cell receptor beta chains derived from one specimen sequenced in a study of blood T cell repertoires in COVID-19. Some clones are missing from TCRdb's copy, which holds only in-frame ones; the method was immunoSEQ multiplex PCR. The sample consists of over 250,000 clones, more than 75% of them appearing once. Sequenced sample: peripheral blood. The receptors here all came from a woman between 35 and 50 years old who had recovered from COVID-19.

The V call is TRBV6-6, the J call TRBJ1-1, with a weak D call TRBD1 (6 bases). CDR3 size: 12 residues. V was cut by 6 bases and J by 8 bases, with 13 bases left in between. Germline V lookup: CDR1 MNHNY, CDR2 SVGAGI (reference sequence). CDR3 in DNA: TGTGCCAGCAGCCTGGGGGGGGGCGAAGCTTTCTTT. It translates to CASSLGGGEAFF.

V and J are TRBV21-1 and TRBJ2-5; the D segment call TRBD2 is taken from the table without a DNA check. TRBV21-1 is tagged as a pseudogene. The CDR3 is 14 amino acids. The CDR3, as DNA: TGTGCCAGCAGCAAAGGGGGGGTGGGCGAGACCCAGTACTTC. It yields the protein CASSKGGVGETQYF.

The chain carries TRBV12-5 and TRBJ1-4; tentative D call: TRBD1 (6 bases). CDR1 is LGHNT and CDR2 is FRNRAP in the germline V gene. The CDR3 totals 14 residues. Deletions cut 6 bases from V and 2 bases from J, with 10 bases between. CDR3: CASGPGQTNEKLFF. Here the CDR3 DNA reads TGTGCTAGTGGCCCCGGACAGACTAATGAAAAACTGTTTTTT. Based on the CDR3 plus reference TRBV12-5 and TRBJ1-4, the full variable domain is DARVTQTPRHKVTEMGQEVTMRCQPILGHNTVFWYRQTMMQGLELLAYFRNRAPLDDSGMPKDRFSAEMPDATLATLKIQPSEPRDSAVYFCASGPGQTNEKLFFGSGTQLSVL.

This clone was recorded once. The chain recombines TRBV5-1 with TRBJ2-7; maybe TRBD1 (6 bases). V lost 2 bases to trimming and J lost 4 bases, with 16 bases between them. The CDR3 is 15 amino acids. Germline CDR1 and CDR2: SGHRS and YFSETQ. CDR3 DNA sequence: TGCGCCAGCAGCTTTTCCGGCGGGCAGGGGTACGAGCAGTACTTC. Translating it yields CASSFSGGQGYEQYF.

The chain carries TRBV18 and TRBJ2-1, with 7 bases lining up with TRBD2. Germline CDR1 and CDR2: KGHSH and LQKENI. V lost 2 bases and J lost 3; bases outside the gene matches: 13. CDR3 length equals 18 residues. CDR3 DNA: TGTGCCAGCTCACCAGGGGGTCCTGGCGGGAGCCGCTACAATGAGCAGTTCTTC. It is translated as CASSPGGPGGSRYNEQFF.